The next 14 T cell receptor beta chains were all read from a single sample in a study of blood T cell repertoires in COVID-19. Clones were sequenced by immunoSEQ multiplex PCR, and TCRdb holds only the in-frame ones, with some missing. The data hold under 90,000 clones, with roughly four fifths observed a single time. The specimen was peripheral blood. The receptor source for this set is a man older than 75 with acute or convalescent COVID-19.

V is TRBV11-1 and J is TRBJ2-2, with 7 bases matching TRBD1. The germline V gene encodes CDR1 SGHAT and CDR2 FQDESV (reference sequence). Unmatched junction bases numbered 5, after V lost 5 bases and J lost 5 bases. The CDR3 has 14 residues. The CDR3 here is CASSLQGVTGELFF. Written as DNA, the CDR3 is TGTGCCAGCAGCCTCCAGGGGGTTACCGGGGAGCTGTTTTTT. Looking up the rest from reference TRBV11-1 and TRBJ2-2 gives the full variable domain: EAEVAQSPRYKITEKSQAVAFWCDPISGHATLYWYRQILGQGPELLVQFQDESVVDDSQLPKDRFSAERLKGVDSTLKIQPAELGDSAMYLCASSLQGVTGELFFGEGSRLTVL.

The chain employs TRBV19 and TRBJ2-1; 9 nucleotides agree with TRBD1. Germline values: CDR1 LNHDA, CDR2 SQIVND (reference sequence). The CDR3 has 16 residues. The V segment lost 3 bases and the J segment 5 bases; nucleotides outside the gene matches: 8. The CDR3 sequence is CASSIPGTGRDNEQFF. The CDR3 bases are TGTGCCAGTAGTATCCCCGGGACAGGGCGAGACAATGAGCAGTTCTTC.

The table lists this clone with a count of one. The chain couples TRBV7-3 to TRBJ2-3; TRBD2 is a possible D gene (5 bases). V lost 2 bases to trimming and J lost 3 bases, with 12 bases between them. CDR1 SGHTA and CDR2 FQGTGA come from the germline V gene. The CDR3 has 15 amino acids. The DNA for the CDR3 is TGTGCCAGCAGCTTACGACTGGGCGGGACAGATACGCAGTATTTT. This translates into CASSLRLGGTDTQYF.

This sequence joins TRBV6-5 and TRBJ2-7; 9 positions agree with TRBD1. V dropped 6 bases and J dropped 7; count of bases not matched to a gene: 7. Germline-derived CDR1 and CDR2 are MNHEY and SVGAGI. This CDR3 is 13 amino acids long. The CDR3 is CASRSQGAGEQYF. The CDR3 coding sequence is TGTGCCAGCAGATCACAGGGGGCAGGGGAGCAGTACTTC.

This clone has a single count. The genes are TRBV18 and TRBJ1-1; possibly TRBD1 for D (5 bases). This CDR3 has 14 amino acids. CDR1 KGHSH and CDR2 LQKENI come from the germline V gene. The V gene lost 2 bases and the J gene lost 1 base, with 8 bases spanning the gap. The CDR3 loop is CASSPMDKNTEAFF. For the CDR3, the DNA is TGTGCCAGCTCACCAATGGACAAGAACACTGAAGCTTTCTTT.

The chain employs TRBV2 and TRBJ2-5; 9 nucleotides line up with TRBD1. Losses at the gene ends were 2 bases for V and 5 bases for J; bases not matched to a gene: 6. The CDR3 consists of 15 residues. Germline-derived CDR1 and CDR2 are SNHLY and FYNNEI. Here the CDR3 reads CASSEQGQGWETQYF. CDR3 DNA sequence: TGTGCCAGCAGTGAACAGGGACAGGGTTGGGAGACCCAGTACTTC.

CDR3 protein: CASNAEGNTIYF. The CDR3 DNA is TGTGCCAGCAACGCCGAGGGAAACACCATATATTTT. The chain joins TRBV5-6 to TRBJ1-3; D unclear. The CDR3 is 12 residues long. Between the trimmed V and J ends, which lost 6 bases and 4 bases, there was a span of 8 bases. CDR1 is SGHDT, CDR2 YYEEEE, per germline.

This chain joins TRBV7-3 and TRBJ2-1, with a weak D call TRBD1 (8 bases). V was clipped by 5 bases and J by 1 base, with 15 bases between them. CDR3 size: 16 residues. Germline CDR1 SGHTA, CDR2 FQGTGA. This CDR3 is CASSPQGGISYNEQFF. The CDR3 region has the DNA TGTGCCAGCAGCCCACAGGGGGGGATTTCCTACAATGAGCAGTTCTTC.

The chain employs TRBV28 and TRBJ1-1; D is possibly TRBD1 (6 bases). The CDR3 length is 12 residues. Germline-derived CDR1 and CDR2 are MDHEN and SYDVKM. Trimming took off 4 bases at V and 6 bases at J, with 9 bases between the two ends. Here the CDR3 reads CASSSGEPEAFF. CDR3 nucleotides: TGTGCCAGCAGTTCAGGGGAGCCTGAAGCTTTCTTT.

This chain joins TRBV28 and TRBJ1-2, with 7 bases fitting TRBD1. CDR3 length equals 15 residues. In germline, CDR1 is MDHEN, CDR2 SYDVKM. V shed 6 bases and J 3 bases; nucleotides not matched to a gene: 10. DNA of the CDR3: TGTGCCAGCAGCCGAACGAGTACAGGGGACTATGGCTACACCTTC. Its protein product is CASSRTSTGDYGYTF.

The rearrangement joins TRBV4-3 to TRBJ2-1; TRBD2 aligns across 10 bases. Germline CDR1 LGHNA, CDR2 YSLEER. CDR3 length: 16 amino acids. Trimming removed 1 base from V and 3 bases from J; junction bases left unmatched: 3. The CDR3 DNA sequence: TGCGCCAGCAGCCAAGTATGGACTAGCGGCTACAATGAGCAGTTCTTC. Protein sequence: CASSQVWTSGYNEQFF.

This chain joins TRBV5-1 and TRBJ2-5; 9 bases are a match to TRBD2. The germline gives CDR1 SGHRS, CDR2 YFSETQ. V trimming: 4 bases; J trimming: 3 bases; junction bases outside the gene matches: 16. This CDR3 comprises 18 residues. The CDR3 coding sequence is TGCGCCAGCAGCCCGTTAGCGGGAGAGGATGGATCTGAAGAGACCCAGTACTTC. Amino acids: CASSPLAGEDGSEETQYF.

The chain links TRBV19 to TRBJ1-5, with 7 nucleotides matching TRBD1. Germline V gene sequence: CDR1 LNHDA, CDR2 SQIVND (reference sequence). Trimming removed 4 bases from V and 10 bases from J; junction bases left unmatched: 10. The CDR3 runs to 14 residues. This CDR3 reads CASSKGQGEVPQHF. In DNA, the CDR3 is TGTGCCAGTAGTAAGGGGCAGGGGGAAGTTCCCCAGCATTTT.

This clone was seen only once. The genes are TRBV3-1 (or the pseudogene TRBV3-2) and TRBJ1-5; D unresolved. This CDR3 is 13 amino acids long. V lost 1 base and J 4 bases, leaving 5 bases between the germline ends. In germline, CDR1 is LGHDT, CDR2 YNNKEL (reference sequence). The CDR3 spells CASSQGANQPQHF. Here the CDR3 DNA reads TGTGCCAGCAGCCAAGGAGCTAATCAGCCCCAGCATTTT.